This TCR beta chain appears in the sequencing data of a study of blood T cell repertoires in COVID-19. Generated by immunoSEQ multiplex PCR, the TCRdb table keeps only in-frame clones and is missing some. The sample holds roughly 200,000 clones, 83% seen once. Germline loops: CDR1 SGHNT, CDR2 YENEEA. The CDR3 length is 14 residues. Trimming removed 5 bases at V and 6 bases at J, with 13 bases between. Enrolled through a virtual design, the participants were between roughly 18 and 95 years of age and came from about two dozen US areas. Researchers sorted participants into cohorts using their self-reported clinical history.

V usage is TRBV11-3 and J usage is TRBJ2-2; D may be TRBD1 (6 bases). Sequenced input: PBMCs or T cells enriched from blood (not recorded which). This TCR derives from a woman between 50 and 59 years old who had been exposed to COVID-19. For the CDR3, the DNA is TGTGCCAGCAGCGTCCTCAGGGGTTCCGGGGAGCTGTTTTTT. Its protein is CASSVLRGSGELFF. Using reference TRBV11-3 and TRBJ2-2 for the parts outside the CDR3, the full variable domain is EAGVVQSPRYKIIEKKQPVAFWCNPISGHNTLYWYLQNLGQGPELLIRYENEEAVDDSQLPKDRFSAERLKGVDSTLKIQPAELGDSAVYLCASSVLRGSGELFFGEGSRLTVL.